This T cell receptor beta chain was documented in a study of blood T cell repertoires in COVID-19. In the study overall: There were acute and convalescent COVID-19 samples, and they came from the United States, Italy and Spain. PBMCs, B-cell-depleted T cells, or T cells were the source of the cDNA or gDNA that made up the material.

Patients at the Seattle site were enrolled during active infection and followed longitudinally. In the source study's methods: Amplified reference gene primers provided the basis for estimating nucleated cell counts. Data came from immunoSEQ multiplex PCR; TCRdb stores just in-frame clones and leaves some out. Clonal size and the V and J genes are those of that table, whereas D and trimming came from the DNA. The sample carries 300,000 to 350,000 clones, more than 70% recorded once. The V gene end was trimmed by 5 bases and the J gene end by 2 bases; junction bases not matched to a gene: 9. This CDR3 spans 17 amino acids. Germline CDR1 SNHLY, CDR2 FYNNEI.

The chain links TRBV2 to TRBJ2-1, with 10 bases lining up with TRBD2. The TCR originated in a woman between 65 and 79 years old with COVID-19, enrolled during active disease. Sequencing used peripheral blood. The CDR3 spells CASSSRNSGGTYNEQFF. The CDR3 region has the DNA TGTGCCAGCAGTTCTCGTAATAGCGGGGGGACCTACAATGAGCAGTTCTTC.